The clone carrying this TCR beta chain was seen many times. What it binds is not known. This entry is derived from a study of T cells in Graves' hyperthyroidism and ophthalmopathy. Broader study findings: Blood also contained most expanded thyroid clonotypes above 0.001. It was a median roughly 6.5 months before onset that the model predicted ophthalmopathy. Ophthalmopathy was separated from stable hyperthyroidism by a 13 V-J model.

The length of the CDR3 is 14 residues. Trimming removed 5 bases from V and 2 bases from J, with 10 bases in between. Exclusion criteria comprised uncontrolled infection, other autoimmune disease, pregnancy or lactation. From RNA transcripts, TCR beta CDR3 regions were amplified. Carried out on the TCR CDR3, a first-round RT-PCR used the HTBI primer set. TCRdb called the multiplex PCR reads again in MiXCR, with one record for every CDR3 protein. The table lists over 650,000 distinct CDR3 sequences, around 15% of them singletons, with around 7.7% in the top ten. The TCR originated in a man younger than 30 with Graves' hyperthyroidism. The V call is TRBV12-3 or TRBV12-4, the J call TRBJ2-1, with D perhaps matching TRBD1 (5 bases). The sample taken for sequencing was blood. The CDR3 region is CASSPGHTYNEQFF. CDR3 DNA: TGTGCCAGCAGTCCAGGACACACCTACAATGAGCAGTTCTTC.